One sample yielded the 26 T cell receptor beta chains listed below, sequenced in a study of blood T cell repertoires in COVID-19. The data were produced by immunoSEQ multiplex PCR, yet TCRdb's version contains in-frame clones alone and is incomplete. Found here are 230,000 or so clones, around 80% of them singletons; the top ten hold about 1.5%. What was sequenced was peripheral blood. Source of these receptors: a woman between 40 and 50 years old who had recovered from COVID-19.

V usage is TRBV6-2 or TRBV6-3 and J usage is TRBJ2-1, with 9 bases fitting TRBD2. V lost 2 bases and J lost 8; bases outside the gene matches: 19. The CDR3 has 19 amino acids. CDR1 and CDR2 from the germline V gene are MNHEY and SVGEGT. CDR3 loop: CASSYGGGGAGGPLDEQFF. The CDR3 coding sequence is TGTGCCAGCAGTTACGGGGGGGGAGGAGCGGGGGGCCCCCTGGATGAGCAGTTCTTC.

The chain uses TRBV7-9 and TRBJ1-2, with D unclear. This CDR3 is built from 12 residues. V lost 4 bases to trimming and J lost 10 bases, with 13 bases between them. From germline, CDR1 is SEHNR and CDR2 FQNEAQ (reference sequence). CDR3 in DNA: TGTGCCAGCAGCTCGTCAGACACAGACTACACCTTC. This codes for CASSSSDTDYTF.

The chain recombines TRBV5-4 with TRBJ1-6; perhaps TRBD1 as D (6 bases). The CDR3 extends over 16 amino acids. Germline V gene data show CDR1 as SGHNT and CDR2 as YYREEE (reference sequence). Trimming stripped 4 bases from V and 6 bases from J, with 17 bases between. Here the CDR3 DNA reads TGTGCCAGCAGCCTCGGGGGGGGCCTGACTAATTCACCCCTCCACTTT. Protein product: CASSLGGGLTNSPLHF. Drawing the rest from reference TRBV5-4 and TRBJ1-6, the complete variable domain is ETGVTQSPTHLIKTRGQQVTLRCSSQSGHNTVSWYQQALGQGPQFIFQYYREEENGRGNFPPRFSGLQFPNYSSELNVNALELDDSALYLCASSLGGGLTNSPLHFGNGTRLTVT.

The chain uses TRBV12-5 and TRBJ2-3; 8 positions match TRBD2. Losses at the gene ends were 2 bases for V and 6 bases for J; bases not matched to a gene: 7. This CDR3 comprises 15 residues. Germline values: CDR1 LGHNT, CDR2 FRNRAP. CDR3 loop: CASGLTSGGVDTQYF. The CDR3 nucleotides are TGTGCTAGTGGTTTGACCAGCGGGGGAGTGGATACGCAGTATTTT.

The chain joins TRBV5-3 to TRBJ1-1, with D unresolved. TRBV5-3 is marked as an open reading frame, function uncertain. CDR3 size: 15 residues. Trimming left V 2 bases short and J 0 bases short, with 11 bases between. The CDR3 nucleotides read TGTGCCAGAAGCTTCTCCCCTAGGCTGAACACTGAAGCTTTCTTT. Amino acid sequence: CARSFSPRLNTEAFF.

This chain links TRBV7-9 with TRBJ1-2; tentative D call: TRBD1 (6 bases). Germline CDR1 reads SEHNR; CDR2 reads FQNEAQ (reference sequence). V was clipped by 0 bases and J by 8 bases, with 13 bases between them. The CDR3 length is 14 residues. The CDR3 DNA reads as TGTGCCAGCAGCTTAGCGGGGGCCGTTGGGGGCTACACCTTC. Translating gives CASSLAGAVGGYTF. Together with reference TRBV7-9 and TRBJ1-2, the CDR3 gives the full variable domain: DTGVSQNPRHKITKRGQNVTFRCDPISEHNRLYWYRQTLGQGPEFLTYFQNEAQLEKSRLLSDRFSAERPKGSFSTLEIQRTEQGDSAMYLCASSLAGAVGGYTFGSGTRLTVV.

The V call is TRBV11-2, the J call TRBJ2-1; D is ambiguous. The V end was cut by 2 bases, the J end by 4 bases, with 12 bases between. Germline assignment: CDR1 SGHAT and CDR2 FQNNGV. CDR3 length: 15 residues. In DNA, the CDR3 is TGTGCCAGCAGCTTAAGCCATCCGGGTTACAATGAGCAGTTCTTC. It codes for CASSLSHPGYNEQFF.

This clone came up a few times. The rearrangement joins TRBV6-5 to TRBJ1-6, with 8 bases that match TRBD1. CDR1 is MNHEY, CDR2 SVGAGI, per germline. Losses at the gene ends were 7 bases for V and 7 bases for J; bases not matched to a gene: 9. The CDR3 has 15 residues. DNA for the CDR3: TGTGCCAGCAACCTGGACAGGGTTAGAAATTCACCCCTCCACTTT. Protein product: CASNLDRVRNSPLHF.

This sequence joins TRBV6-2 or TRBV6-3 and TRBJ2-3, with TRBD1 as a possible D gene (6 bases). Per germline, CDR1 MNHEY and CDR2 SVGEGT. This CDR3 has 15 residues. The ends were cut back, 6 bases at V and 0 bases at J, with 13 bases in the middle. The CDR3 region is CASSRGQTSTDTQYF. The CDR3 DNA sequence: TGTGCCAGCAGCCGAGGACAGACTAGCACAGATACGCAGTATTTT.

The V call is TRBV14, the J call TRBJ1-1; TRBD1 is a possible D gene (6 bases). CDR1 is SGHDN and CDR2 is FVKESK in the germline V gene. V lost 2 bases and J 4 bases, leaving 11 bases between the germline ends. There are 14 residues in the CDR3. CDR3 nucleotide sequence: TGTGCCAGCAGCCAACAGGGGTCCGGCACTGAAGCTTTCTTT. This gives the protein CASSQQGSGTEAFF.

J is TRBJ2-1 and V is TRBV4-3; 8 nucleotides align to TRBD2. V was pared by 0 bases and J by 3 bases, with 4 bases of the junction left unmatched. The CDR3 spans 16 residues. From germline, CDR1 is LGHNA and CDR2 YSLEER. CDR3 region: CASSQEAGESYNEQFF. CDR3 sequence (DNA): TGCGCCAGCAGCCAAGAAGCGGGGGAAAGCTACAATGAGCAGTTCTTC.

The gene calls are TRBV7-9 and TRBJ2-3, with 8 bases identical to TRBD1. There are 12 residues in the CDR3. CDR1 and CDR2 (germline): SEHNR, FQNEAQ (reference sequence). J gave up 12 bases and V 1 base, and 3 bases lay outside the gene matches. The CDR3 protein is CASSLDRGSQYF. The DNA of the CDR3 is TGTGCCAGCAGCTTAGACAGGGGGTCACAGTATTTT.

The chain joins TRBV30 to TRBJ2-3; weak D call: TRBD1 (6 bases). Germline CDR1 reads GTSNPN; CDR2 reads SVGIG (reference sequence). V was pared by 2 bases and J by 0 bases, with 15 bases between. The CDR3 is made up of 16 amino acids. CDR3 in DNA: TGTGCCTGGAGTAGGGGGTTGTCCCCTAGCACAGATACGCAGTATTTT. This sequence encodes CAWSRGLSPSTDTQYF.

The J gene is TRBJ2-5, the V gene TRBV9, with 8 bases aligning to TRBD2. Germline CDR1 SGDLS, CDR2 YYNGEE. The CDR3 extends over 18 amino acids. V trimming: 0 bases; J trimming: 5 bases; junction bases outside the gene matches: 15. The DNA of the CDR3 is TGTGCCAGCAGCGTAGGTGTAGCGGGGTCCTCCGCGGGGGAGACCCAGTACTTC. It is translated as CASSVGVAGSSAGETQYF.

This sequence joins TRBV29-1 and TRBJ1-4; no clear D gene. The CDR3 is 16 amino acids. Germline assignment: CDR1 SQVTM and CDR2 ANQGSEA. Trimming cost V 6 bases and J 7 bases, with 24 bases left between them. The CDR3 nucleotides are TGCAGCGTACCTAAAGGGTGGGAGTGGTTCGGTGAAAAACTGTTTTTT. Amino acid sequence: CSVPKGWEWFGEKLFF.

V usage is TRBV6-2 or TRBV6-3 and J usage is TRBJ1-1; D is uncertain. The CDR3 totals 15 residues. V was shortened by 2 bases and J by 6 bases, with 16 bases between the two germline ends. Germline CDR1 is MNHEY and CDR2 is SVGEGT. The DNA for the CDR3 is TGTGCCAGCAGTTACGGCTTTTCAGGCATCGCTGAAGCTTTCTTT. Its protein product is CASSYGFSGIAEAFF.

The chain couples TRBV18 to TRBJ2-7; 9 nucleotides line up with TRBD1. CDR1 is KGHSH and CDR2 is LQKENI in the germline V gene. V trimming: 6 bases; J trimming: 5 bases; junction bases outside the gene matches: 8. CDR3 length: 14 amino acids. CDR3 bases: TGTGCCAGCTCCTCCGGGACAGGGTTAAACGAGCAGTACTTC. It translates to CASSSGTGLNEQYF.

This clone was seen more than once but under ten times. The gene calls are TRBV18 and TRBJ1-1; no definite D call. V lost 8 bases, J lost 3 bases, and 16 bases lay in between. The CDR3 has 14 residues. Germline V CDR1 and CDR2: KGHSH, LQKENI. CDR3 nucleotide sequence: TGTGCCAGCACGCCGGGAGGTGGGGACACTGAAGCTTTCTTT. It yields the protein CASTPGGGDTEAFF.

The V gene is TRBV7-2, the J gene TRBJ1-2, with D hard to call. Germline CDR1 reads SGHTA; CDR2 reads FQGNSA. The V end was cut by 4 bases, the J end by 8 bases, with 11 bases between. The CDR3 has 12 amino acids. The DNA for the CDR3 is TGTGCCAGCAGCTCCGGCAAGAGGGGCTACACCTTC. Encoded protein: CASSSGKRGYTF.

The chain has TRBV19 and TRBJ2-1; 9 bases fit TRBD1. Looked up from germline, CDR1 is LNHDA and CDR2 is SQIVND (reference sequence). This CDR3 spans 15 amino acids. The V gene end was trimmed by 6 bases and the J gene end by 9 bases; junction bases not matched to a gene: 12. CDR3 amino acids: CASSQTGGFSGEQFF. In DNA, the CDR3 is TGTGCCAGTAGCCAGACAGGGGGGTTTAGCGGTGAGCAGTTCTTC. The full variable domain, its missing parts supplied by reference TRBV19 and TRBJ2-1, is DGGITQSPKYLFRKEGQNVTLSCEQNLNHDAMYWYRQDPGQGLRLIYYSQIVNDFQKGDIAEGYSVSREKKESFPLTVTSAQKNPTAFYLCASSQTGGFSGEQFFGPGTRLTVL.

The CDR3 DNA reads as TGTGCCAGTAGTATTGGACAGGGGATGGATCAGCCCCAGCATTTT. Its protein is CASSIGQGMDQPQHF. The chain links TRBV19 to TRBJ1-5; 9 positions match TRBD1. Germline trimming cut 3 bases from V and 5 bases from J; bases unmatched to any gene: 5. This CDR3 is 15 amino acids long. Per germline, CDR1 LNHDA and CDR2 SQIVND (reference sequence).

V usage is TRBV19 and J usage is TRBJ2-1; 12 nucleotides align to TRBD1. Germline CDR1 is LNHDA and CDR2 is SQIVND (reference sequence). This CDR3 has 19 amino acids. With V trimmed by 3 bases and J by 7 bases, 16 bases remained unmatched. CDR3 protein: CASSIFHETGTGGSNEQFF. The CDR3 DNA follows: TGTGCCAGTAGTATCTTTCACGAAACCGGGACAGGGGGCTCGAATGAGCAGTTCTTC. Together with reference TRBV19 and TRBJ2-1, the CDR3 gives the full variable domain: DGGITQSPKYLFRKEGQNVTLSCEQNLNHDAMYWYRQDPGQGLRLIYYSQIVNDFQKGDIAEGYSVSREKKESFPLTVTSAQKNPTAFYLCASSIFHETGTGGSNEQFFGPGTRLTVL.

This chain joins TRBV7-2 and TRBJ2-7, with D maybe TRBD2 (6 bases). Trimming took off 4 bases at V and 3 bases at J, with 13 bases between the two ends. The CDR3 has 14 amino acids. The germline CDR1 and CDR2 sequences are SGHTA and FQGNSA. The CDR3 bases are TGTGCCAGCAGCTCAGGAGGGGCGCTCTACGAGCAGTACTTC. Translation: CASSSGGALYEQYF.

The CDR3 DNA reads TGTGCCAGCAGCCCTTCTCAGATGGGGGCCCCCTATGGCTACACCTTC. Its translation: CASSPSQMGAPYGYTF. The chain carries TRBV7-2 and TRBJ1-2; possible D gene TRBD1, 6 bases. This CDR3 comprises 16 residues. Deletions cut 5 bases from V and 4 bases from J, with 20 bases between. In germline, CDR1 is SGHTA, CDR2 FQGNSA.

The chain combines TRBV7-9 with TRBJ2-7; 7 nucleotides line up with TRBD1. V lost 2 bases, J lost 3 bases, and 1 base stayed unmatched. This CDR3 is built from 13 residues. Per the germline V gene, CDR1 is SEHNR and CDR2 is FQNEAQ (reference sequence). In nucleotides, the CDR3 is TGTGCCAGCAGCTTATCAGGGGGCTACGAGCAGTACTTC. This translates into CASSLSGGYEQYF.

The CDR3: CASWDSHDYGYTF. CDR3 coding DNA: TGTGCCAGCTGGGACAGCCATGACTATGGCTACACCTTC. This chain uses TRBV12-3 or TRBV12-4 with TRBJ1-2; TRBD1 aligns across 7 bases. This CDR3 is built from 13 residues. Trimming took 8 bases from V and 3 from J; bases not matched to a gene: 6.